Sequencing of this T cell receptor (beta chain) was carried out in a study of response to subunit inactivated influenza vaccine. With regard to this clonotype: Antigen unknown.

Findings and caveats of the study: The authors offered the suggestion that each seasonal influenza vaccination recruits few new T cells.

Germline values: CDR1 SGHTA, CDR2 FQGNSA. The length of the CDR3 is 14 residues. V lost 2 bases and J lost 8, with 13 bases in between. TCRdb reanalysed the RT-PCR reads using MiXCR and keeps one entry per CDR3 protein. The data contain about 540,000 distinct CDR3 sequences, 14% of them seen just once; the ten biggest clones take up around 10%. The sequence was obtained from a middle-aged man who received an inactivated influenza vaccine. This sequence joins TRBV7-2 and TRBJ2-1, with a weak D call TRBD2 (6 bases). Source: PBMCs from blood, taken less than 13 days after vaccination. The CDR3 DNA reads TGTGCCAGCAGCTTACTAGCGACCGGGGATGAGCAGTTCTTC. Translation: CASSLLATGDEQFF.